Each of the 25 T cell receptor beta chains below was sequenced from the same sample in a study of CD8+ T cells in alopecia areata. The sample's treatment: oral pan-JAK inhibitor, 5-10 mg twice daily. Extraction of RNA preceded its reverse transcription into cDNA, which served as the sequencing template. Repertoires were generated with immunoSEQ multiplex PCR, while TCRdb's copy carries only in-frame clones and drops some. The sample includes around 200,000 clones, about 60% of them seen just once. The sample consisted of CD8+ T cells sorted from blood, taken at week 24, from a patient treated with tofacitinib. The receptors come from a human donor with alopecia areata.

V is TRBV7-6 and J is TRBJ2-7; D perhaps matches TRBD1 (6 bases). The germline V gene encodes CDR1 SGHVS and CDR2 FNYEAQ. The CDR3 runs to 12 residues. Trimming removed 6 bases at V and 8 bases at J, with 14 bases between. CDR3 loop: CASRPNRVQQYF. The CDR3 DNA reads TGTGCCAGCAGGCCAAACAGGGTTCAGCAGTACTTC.

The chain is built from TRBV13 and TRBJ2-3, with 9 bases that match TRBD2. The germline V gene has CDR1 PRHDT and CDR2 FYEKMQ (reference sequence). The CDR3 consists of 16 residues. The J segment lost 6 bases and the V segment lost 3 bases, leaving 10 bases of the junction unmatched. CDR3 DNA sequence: TGTGCCAGCAGCTTCGGTAATCGCGGGGGGGCGGATACGCAGTATTTT. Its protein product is CASSFGNRGGADTQYF.

CDR3 in amino acids: CASSQVLGQPQHF. In DNA form, the CDR3 reads TGTGCCAGCAGCCAAGTGCTTGGTCAGCCCCAGCATTTT. The genes are TRBV4-2 and TRBJ1-5; D gene unclear. The CDR3 runs 13 residues. V was pared by 1 base and J by 6 bases, with 7 bases between. Germline loops: CDR1 LGHNA, CDR2 YNFKEQ.

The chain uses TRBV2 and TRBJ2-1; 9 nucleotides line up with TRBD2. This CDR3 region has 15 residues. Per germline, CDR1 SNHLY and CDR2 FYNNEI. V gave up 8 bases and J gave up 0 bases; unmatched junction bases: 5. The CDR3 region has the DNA TGTGCCAGCCCCGGCGGGGGGGCCTCCTACAATGAGCAGTTCTTC. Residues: CASPGGGASYNEQFF.

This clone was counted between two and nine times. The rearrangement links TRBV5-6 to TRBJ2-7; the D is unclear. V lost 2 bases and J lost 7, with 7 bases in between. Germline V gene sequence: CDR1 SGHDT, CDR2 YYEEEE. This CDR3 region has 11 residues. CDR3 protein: CASSLLGEQYF. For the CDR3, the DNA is TGTGCCAGCAGCTTATTGGGGGAGCAGTACTTC. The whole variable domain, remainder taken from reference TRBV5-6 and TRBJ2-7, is DAGVTQSPTHLIKTRGQQVTLRCSPKSGHDTVSWYQQALGQGPQFIFQYYEEEERQRGNFPDRFSGHQFPNYSSELNVNALLLGDSALYLCASSLLGEQYFGPGTRLTVT.

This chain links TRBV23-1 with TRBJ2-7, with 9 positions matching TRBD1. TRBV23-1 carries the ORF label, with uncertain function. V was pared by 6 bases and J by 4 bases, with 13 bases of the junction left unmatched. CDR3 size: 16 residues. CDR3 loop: CASRPRDREDWYEQYF. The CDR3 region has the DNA TGCGCCAGCAGGCCCCGGGACAGGGAGGATTGGTACGAGCAGTACTTC.

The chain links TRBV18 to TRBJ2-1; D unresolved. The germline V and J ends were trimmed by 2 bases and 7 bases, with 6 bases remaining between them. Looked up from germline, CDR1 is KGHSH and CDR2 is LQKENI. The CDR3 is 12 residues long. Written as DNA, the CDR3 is TGTGCCAGCTCACCAAGGTTAAATGAGCAGTTCTTC. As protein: CASSPRLNEQFF.

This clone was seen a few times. CDR3 sequence: CASRSPGLAGTGELFF. The CDR3 DNA reads as TGTGCCAGCAGGAGTCCGGGACTAGCGGGGACCGGGGAGCTGTTTTTT. The chain couples TRBV27 to TRBJ2-2, with 13 nucleotides matching TRBD2. The V gene's germline CDR1 is MNHEY and CDR2 SMNVEV (reference sequence). The CDR3 length is 16 residues. J was trimmed by 5 bases and V by 6 bases; bases with no gene match: 6.

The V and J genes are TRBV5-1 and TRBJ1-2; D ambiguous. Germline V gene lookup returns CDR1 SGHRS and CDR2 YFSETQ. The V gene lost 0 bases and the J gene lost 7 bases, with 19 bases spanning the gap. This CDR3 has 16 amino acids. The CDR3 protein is CASSLGVGQRRPGYTF. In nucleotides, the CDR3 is TGCGCCAGCAGCTTGGGCGTAGGGCAGAGAAGGCCTGGCTACACCTTC.

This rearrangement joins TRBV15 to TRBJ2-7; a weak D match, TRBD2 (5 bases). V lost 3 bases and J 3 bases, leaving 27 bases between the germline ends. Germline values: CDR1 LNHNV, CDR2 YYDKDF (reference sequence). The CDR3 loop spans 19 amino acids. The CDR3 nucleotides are TGTGCCACCAGCAGGGACTTTGATCTGGTCCGAGACAAGGGCTACGAGCAGTACTTC. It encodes CATSRDFDLVRDKGYEQYF.

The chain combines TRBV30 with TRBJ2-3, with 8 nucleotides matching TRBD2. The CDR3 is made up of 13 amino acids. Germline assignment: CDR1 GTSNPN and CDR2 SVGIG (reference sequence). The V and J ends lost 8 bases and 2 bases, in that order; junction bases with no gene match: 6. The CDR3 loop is CAGAGAATDTQYF. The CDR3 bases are TGTGCCGGAGCGGGGGCCGCCACAGATACGCAGTATTTT.

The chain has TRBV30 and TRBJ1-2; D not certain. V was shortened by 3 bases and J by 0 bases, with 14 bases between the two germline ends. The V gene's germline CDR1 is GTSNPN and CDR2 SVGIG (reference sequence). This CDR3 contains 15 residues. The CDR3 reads CAWRDLHTPNYGYTF. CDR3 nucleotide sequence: TGTGCCTGGAGAGATCTACATACCCCTAACTATGGCTACACCTTC.

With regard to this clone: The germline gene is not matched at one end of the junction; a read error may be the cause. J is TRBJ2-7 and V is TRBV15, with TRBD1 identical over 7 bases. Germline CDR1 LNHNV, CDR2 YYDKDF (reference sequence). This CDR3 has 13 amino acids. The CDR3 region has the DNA TGTGCCACCAGCGGAGACAGGGTCGACGAGCAGTACTTC. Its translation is CATSGDRVDEQYF.

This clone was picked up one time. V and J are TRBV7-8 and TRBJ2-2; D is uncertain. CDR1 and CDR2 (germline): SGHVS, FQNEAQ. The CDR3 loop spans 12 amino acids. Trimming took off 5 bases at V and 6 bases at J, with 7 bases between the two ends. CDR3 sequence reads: CASSMVSGELFF. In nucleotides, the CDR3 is TGTGCCAGCAGCATGGTTTCCGGGGAGCTGTTTTTT.

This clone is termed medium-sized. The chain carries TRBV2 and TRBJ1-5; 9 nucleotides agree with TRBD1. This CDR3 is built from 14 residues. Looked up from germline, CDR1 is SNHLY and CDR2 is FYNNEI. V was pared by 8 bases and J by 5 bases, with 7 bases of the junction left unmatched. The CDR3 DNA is TGTGCCAGCGCGGGACAGGGTTTGTATCAGCCCCAGCATTTT. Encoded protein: CASAGQGLYQPQHF.

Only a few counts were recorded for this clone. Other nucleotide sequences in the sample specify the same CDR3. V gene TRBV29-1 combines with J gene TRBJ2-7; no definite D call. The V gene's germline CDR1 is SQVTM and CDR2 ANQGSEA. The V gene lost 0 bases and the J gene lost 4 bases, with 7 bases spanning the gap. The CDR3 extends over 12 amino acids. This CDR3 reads CSVEDRRYEQYF. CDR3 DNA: TGCAGCGTTGAAGATCGGAGATACGAGCAGTACTTC.

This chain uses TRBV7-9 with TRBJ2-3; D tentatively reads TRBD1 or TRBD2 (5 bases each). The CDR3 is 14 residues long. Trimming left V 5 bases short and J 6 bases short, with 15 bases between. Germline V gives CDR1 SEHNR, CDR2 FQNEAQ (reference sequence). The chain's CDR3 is CASSQWDPRDTQYF. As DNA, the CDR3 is TGTGCCAGCAGCCAATGGGACCCGAGGGATACGCAGTATTTT. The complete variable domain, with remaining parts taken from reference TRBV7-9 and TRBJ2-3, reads DTGVSQNPRHKITKRGQNVTFRCDPISEHNRLYWYRQTLGQGPEFLTYFQNEAQLEKSRLLSDRFSAERPKGSFSTLEIQRTEQGDSAMYLCASSQWDPRDTQYFGPGTRLTVL.

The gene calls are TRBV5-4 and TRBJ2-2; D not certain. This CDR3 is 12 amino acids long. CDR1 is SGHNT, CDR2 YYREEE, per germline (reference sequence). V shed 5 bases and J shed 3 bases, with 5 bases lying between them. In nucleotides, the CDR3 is TGTGCCAGCAGGAGTTACACCGGGGAGCTGTTTTTT. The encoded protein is CASRSYTGELFF.

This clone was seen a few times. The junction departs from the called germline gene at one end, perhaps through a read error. The CDR3 coding sequence is TGTGCCAGCAGCCTAGGGACTTCCAGAAGGGATACGCAGTATTTT. Protein product: CASSLGTSRRDTQYF. V gene TRBV13 combines with J gene TRBJ2-3; the D gene is possibly TRBD2 (6 bases). This CDR3 is 15 amino acids long. The germline V gene encodes CDR1 PRHDT and CDR2 FYEKMQ (reference sequence).

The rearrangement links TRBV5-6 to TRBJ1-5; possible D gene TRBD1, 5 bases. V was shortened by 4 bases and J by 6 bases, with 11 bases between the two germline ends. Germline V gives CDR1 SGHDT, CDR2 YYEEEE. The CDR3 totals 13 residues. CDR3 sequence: CASSPGTSQPQHF. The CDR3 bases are TGTGCCAGCAGCCCGGGGACTTCTCAGCCCCAGCATTTT.

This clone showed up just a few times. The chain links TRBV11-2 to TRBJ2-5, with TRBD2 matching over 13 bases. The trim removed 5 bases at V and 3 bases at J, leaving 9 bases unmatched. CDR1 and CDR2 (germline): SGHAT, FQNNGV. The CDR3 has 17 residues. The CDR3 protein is CASSAGLAGNNEETQYF. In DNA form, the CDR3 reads TGTGCCAGCAGCGCGGGACTAGCGGGGAATAATGAAGAGACCCAGTACTTC.

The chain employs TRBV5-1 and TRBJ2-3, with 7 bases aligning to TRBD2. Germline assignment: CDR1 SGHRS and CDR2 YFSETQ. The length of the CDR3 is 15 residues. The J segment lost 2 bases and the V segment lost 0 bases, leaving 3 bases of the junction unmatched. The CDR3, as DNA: TGCGCCAGCAGCTTGGAGACTAGCCTCACAGATACGCAGTATTTT. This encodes CASSLETSLTDTQYF.

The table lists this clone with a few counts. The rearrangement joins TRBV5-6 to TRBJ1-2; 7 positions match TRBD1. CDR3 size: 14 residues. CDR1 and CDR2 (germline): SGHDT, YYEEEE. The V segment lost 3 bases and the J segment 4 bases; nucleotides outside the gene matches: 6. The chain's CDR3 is CASSWDRTSYGYTF. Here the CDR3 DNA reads TGTGCCAGCAGCTGGGACAGAACTTCCTATGGCTACACCTTC.

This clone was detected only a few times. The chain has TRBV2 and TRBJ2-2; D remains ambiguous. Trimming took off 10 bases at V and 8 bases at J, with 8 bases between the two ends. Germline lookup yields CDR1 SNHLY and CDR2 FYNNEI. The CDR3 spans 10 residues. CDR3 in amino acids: CATLAGELFF. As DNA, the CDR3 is TGTGCCACCCTCGCAGGGGAGCTGTTTTTT. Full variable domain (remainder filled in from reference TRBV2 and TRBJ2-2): EPEVTQTPSHQVTQMGQEVILRCVPISNHLYFYWYRQILGQKVEFLVSFYNNEISEKSEIFDDQFSVERPDGSNFTLKIRSTKLEDSAMYFCATLAGELFFGEGSRLTVL.

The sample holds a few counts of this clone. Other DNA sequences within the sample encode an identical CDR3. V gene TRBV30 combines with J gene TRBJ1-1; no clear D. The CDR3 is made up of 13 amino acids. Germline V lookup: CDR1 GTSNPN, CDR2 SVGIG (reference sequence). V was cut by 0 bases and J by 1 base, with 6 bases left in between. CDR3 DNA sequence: TGTGCCTGGAGTGTACATGGGAACACTGAAGCTTTCTTT. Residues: CAWSVHGNTEAFF.